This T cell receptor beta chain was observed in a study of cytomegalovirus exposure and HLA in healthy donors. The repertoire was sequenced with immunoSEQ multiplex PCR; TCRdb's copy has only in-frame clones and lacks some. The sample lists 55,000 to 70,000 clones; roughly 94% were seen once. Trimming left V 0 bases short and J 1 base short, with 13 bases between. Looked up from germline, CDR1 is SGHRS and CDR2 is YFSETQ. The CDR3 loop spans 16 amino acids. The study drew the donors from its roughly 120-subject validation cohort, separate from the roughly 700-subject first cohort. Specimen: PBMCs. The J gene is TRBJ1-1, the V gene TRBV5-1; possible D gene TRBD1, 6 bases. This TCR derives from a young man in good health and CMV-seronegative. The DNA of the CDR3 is TGCGCCAGCAGCTTGGCCGGGCTACAGGGGAACACTGAAGCTTTCTTT. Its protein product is CASSLAGLQGNTEAFF.